The sequence of this T cell receptor (beta chain) was determined in a study of shared clonotypes between healthy human individuals. The data were produced by immunoSEQ multiplex PCR, yet TCRdb's version contains in-frame clones alone and is incomplete. This sample yields about 520,000 clones, of which around four fifths are seen a single time; about 11% belongs to the top ten. Participating donors were healthy, HIV-negative adults free of recent acute infections or vaccinations. This CDR3 contains 15 residues. With 5 bases clipped from V and 5 bases from J, the junction kept 9 bases outside the gene matches. CDR1 and CDR2 (germline): SGHTA, FQGTGA.

Sequencing was performed on PBMCs. The sequence was obtained from a woman aged 40 to 50 in good health. Some clones in this sample may be carry-over from other donors' samples. The chain employs TRBV7-3 and TRBJ2-7, with 10 nucleotides matching TRBD2. The CDR3 loop reads CASSLQGLASHEQYF. As DNA, the CDR3 is TGTGCCAGCAGCCTACAGGGACTAGCGTCCCACGAGCAGTACTTC. The full variable domain, completed using reference TRBV7-3 and TRBJ2-7, is GAGVSQTPSNKVTEKGKYVELRCDPISGHTALYWYRQSLGQGPEFLIYFQGTGAADDSGLPNDRFFAVRPEGSVSTLKIQRTERGDSAVYLCASSLQGLASHEQYFGPGTRLTVT.